This T cell receptor (beta chain) derives from a study of regulatory T cells in long-lasting Graves disease. This clonotype was recorded many times. From germline, CDR1 is MNHEY and CDR2 SMNVEV (reference sequence). The CDR3 spans 18 residues. The J segment lost 3 bases and the V segment lost 7 bases, leaving 20 bases of the junction unmatched. Through Arm-PCR of CDR3 regions and iRepertoire HTBI primers, TCR beta libraries were built. Using its own MiXCR run on the multiplex PCR reads, TCRdb lists one record per CDR3 protein. Of more than 300,000 distinct CDR3 sequences listed, 10% to 15% were seen once; the top ten hold about 19%. Noted time point: newly diagnosed GD, antithyroid drugs for less than 3 months. RNA extracted from PBMCs served as the sequencing template. This sample was also put to use in a study of T cells in Graves' hyperthyroidism and ophthalmopathy.

The material was peripheral blood mononuclear cells (PBMCs), obtained at new diagnosis, from a patient treated with antithyroid drugs. The receptor's source is a woman aged 18-29 years with Graves disease. The chain uses TRBV27 and TRBJ1-1; 7 bases are shared with TRBD1. In nucleotides, the CDR3 is TGTGCCAGCATTAAACCCGGGGGAGGGGGCGTATACGACACTGAAGCTTTCTTT. The encoded protein is CASIKPGGGGVYDTEAFF.